This T cell receptor (beta chain) appears in the sequencing data of a study of blood T cells in healthy people across ages. CDR3 length: 12 amino acids. Trimming left V 5 bases short and J 1 base short, with 5 bases between. There are many counts of this clonotype. Its antigen is as yet unknown. Findings of the study overall: The unsorted PBMCs prevented any conclusive comparison of naive versus antigen-experienced cells. Higher diversity, along with more naive CD4+ cells, distinguished long-lived donors from aged donors.

The extraction recovered at least 6 micrograms of total RNA per sample. Using a J-beta primer mix together with a sample-barcoded 5' primer, a second PCR was run for roughly 6 to 12 cycles. Tags on each cDNA molecule came from a template-switch adaptor with 12 random nucleotides. In TCRdb, the 5' RACE reads were re-called with MiXCR into one record per CDR3 protein. Of over a million distinct CDR3 sequences listed, around 59% are singletons. The gene calls are TRBV12-3 or TRBV12-4 and TRBJ2-5, with D unresolved. The receptor's source is a man between 18 and 29 years old in good health. Sequenced input: blood. The CDR3 DNA reads as TGTGCCAGCAGTCCTTTCCAAGAGACCCAGTACTTC. Protein: CASSPFQETQYF.